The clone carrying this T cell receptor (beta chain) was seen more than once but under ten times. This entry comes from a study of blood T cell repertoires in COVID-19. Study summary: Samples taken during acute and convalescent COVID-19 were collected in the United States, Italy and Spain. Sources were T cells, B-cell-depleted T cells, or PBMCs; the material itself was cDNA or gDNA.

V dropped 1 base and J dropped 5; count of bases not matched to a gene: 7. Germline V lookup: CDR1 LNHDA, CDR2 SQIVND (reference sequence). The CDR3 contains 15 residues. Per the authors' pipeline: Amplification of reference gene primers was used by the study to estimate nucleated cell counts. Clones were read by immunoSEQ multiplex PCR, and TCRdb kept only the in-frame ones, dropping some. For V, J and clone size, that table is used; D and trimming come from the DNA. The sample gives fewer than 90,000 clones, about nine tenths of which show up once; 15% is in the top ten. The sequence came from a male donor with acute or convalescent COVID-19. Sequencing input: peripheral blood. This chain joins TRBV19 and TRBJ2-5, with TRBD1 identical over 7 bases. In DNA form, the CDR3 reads TGTGCCAGTAGTATAGGAGCCTCCAGGGGGGAGACCCAGTACTTC. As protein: CASSIGASRGETQYF. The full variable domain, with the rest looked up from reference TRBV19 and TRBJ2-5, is DGGITQSPKYLFRKEGQNVTLSCEQNLNHDAMYWYRQDPGQGLRLIYYSQIVNDFQKGDIAEGYSVSREKKESFPLTVTSAQKNPTAFYLCASSIGASRGETQYFGPGTRLLVL.